Ten or more counts support the clone carrying this TCR beta chain. Its antigen is still unknown. Individual cDNA molecules carried attached unique molecular identifiers. TCRdb independently ran MiXCR on the 5' RACE reads; one entry per CDR3 protein. The sample lists around 53,000 distinct CDR3 sequences, more than 10% seen once, with over 2.5% in the top ten. The CDR3 spans 15 residues. Germline CDR1 reads SQVTM; CDR2 reads ANQGSEA. V was trimmed by 0 bases and J by 7 bases, leaving 17 bases between them. The data originate from a study of early T cells in non-severe SARS-CoV-2 infection. The study's findings and limits: Missing private and CD4 specificities, VDJdb matching favored anti-spike CD8 responses.

The receptor was isolated from an adult who was a healthcare worker with PCR-confirmed SARS-CoV-2 infection or an uninfected control (not recorded which). The rearrangement joins TRBV29-1 to TRBJ2-3; weak D call: TRBD2 (6 bases). Sequenced material: whole blood, taken at baseline. CDR3 sequence (DNA): TGCAGCGTTGAAGATCCCGGGAGACTCCCCTATACGCAGTATTTT. Protein: CSVEDPGRLPYTQYF.